This T cell receptor beta chain was sequenced during a study of blood T cell repertoires in COVID-19. Study information: Material from acute and convalescent COVID-19 was sourced from the United States, Italy and Spain. Nucleic acid was either cDNA or gDNA, and it came from T cells, B-cell-depleted T cells, or PBMCs.

In the source study's methods: Cell counts per sample came from amplifying reference gene primers. Repertoires were generated with immunoSEQ multiplex PCR, while TCRdb's copy carries only in-frame clones and drops some. V, J and clone size derive from that table, while D and trimming were established from the DNA sequence. The table shows 260,000 or so clones, with 88% occurring only once. Germline CDR1 SQVTM, CDR2 ANQGSEA. The trim removed 7 bases at V and 4 bases at J, leaving 5 bases unmatched. This CDR3 spans 12 amino acids. The rearrangement uses TRBV29-1 and TRBJ2-7; 9 nucleotides agree with TRBD1. The sequence came from a man younger than 35 with active or convalescent COVID-19. Sequencing was carried out using peripheral blood. The DNA for the CDR3 is TGCAGCGGCCGGGACAGGGCTTACGAGCAGTACTTC. Its protein product is CSGRDRAYEQYF.